Reported below is one TCR beta chain. A J-beta primer mix and a sample-barcoded 5' primer were used in a second PCR of roughly 6 to 12 cycles. TCRdb redid the calling of the 5' RACE reads with MiXCR, one entry per CDR3 protein. The sample consists of hundreds of thousands of distinct CDR3 sequences, about half of them appearing once. This sample was taken from a study of blood T cells in healthy people across ages. The germline CDR1 and CDR2 sequences are MNHNY and SVGAGI (reference sequence). Trimming stripped 5 bases from V and 3 bases from J, with 13 bases between. This CDR3 is built from 15 residues.

The TCR sequence derives from a man older than 75 in good health. Sequencing was performed on blood. The V and J genes are TRBV6-6 and TRBJ2-2, with D tentatively TRBD1 (6 bases). The DNA for the CDR3 is TGTGCCAGCAGTACGAACAGGGACCACACCGGGGAGCTGTTTTTT. Its protein is CASSTNRDHTGELFF.